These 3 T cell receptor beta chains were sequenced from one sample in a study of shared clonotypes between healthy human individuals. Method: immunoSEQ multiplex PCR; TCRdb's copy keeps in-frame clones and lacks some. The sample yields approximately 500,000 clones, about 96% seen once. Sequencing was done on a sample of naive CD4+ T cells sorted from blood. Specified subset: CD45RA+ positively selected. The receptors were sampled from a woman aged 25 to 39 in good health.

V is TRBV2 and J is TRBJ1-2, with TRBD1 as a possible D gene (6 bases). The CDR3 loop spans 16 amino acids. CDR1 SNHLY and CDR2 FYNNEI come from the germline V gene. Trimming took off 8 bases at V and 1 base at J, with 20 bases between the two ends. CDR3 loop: CASPAGPGALNYGYTF. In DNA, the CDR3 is TGTGCCAGCCCCGCCGGGCCAGGGGCCCTTAACTATGGCTACACCTTC.

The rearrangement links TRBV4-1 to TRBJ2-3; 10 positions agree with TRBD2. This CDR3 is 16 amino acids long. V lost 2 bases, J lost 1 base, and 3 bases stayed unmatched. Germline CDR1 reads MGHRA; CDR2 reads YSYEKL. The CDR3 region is CASSQLAGDRTDTQYF. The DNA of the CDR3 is TGCGCCAGCAGCCAACTAGCGGGGGATCGCACAGATACGCAGTATTTT.

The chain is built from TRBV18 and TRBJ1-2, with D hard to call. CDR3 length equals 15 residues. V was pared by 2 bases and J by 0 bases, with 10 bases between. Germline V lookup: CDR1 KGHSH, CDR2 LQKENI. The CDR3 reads CASSPGWKANYGYTF. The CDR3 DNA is TGTGCCAGCTCACCAGGGTGGAAAGCTAACTATGGCTACACCTTC.